This T cell receptor (beta chain) was sequenced during a study of shared T cell receptors in the human thymus. The assay was immunoSEQ multiplex PCR, and TCRdb's table has in-frame clones only and misses some. Of 450,000 to 650,000 clones in the sample, around 78% are singletons; the top ten hold approximately 0.013%. The CDR3 contains 13 residues. J lost 4 bases, V lost 4 bases, and 4 bases had no gene match. The same data also went into a second study, on human thymus T cells. Per that paper: Infants served as donors; they were healthy and Finnish and were having corrective surgery for congenital heart defects. The source of the thymus tissue was resections taken during corrective heart surgery. Usage of V and J genes appeared biased in thymic and blood repertoires. Among unrelated individuals, related research reported thymic repertoires that overlapped highly.

V usage is TRBV5-3 and J usage is TRBJ1-2, with 7 bases aligning to TRBD1. TRBV5-3 is an open reading frame, and its role is uncertain. The receptor was isolated from a boy under three years old with a congenital heart defect. The sample was thymocytes. The chain's CDR3 is CARSPGTAYGYTF. CDR3 nucleotide sequence: TGTGCCAGAAGCCCAGGGACAGCCTATGGCTACACCTTC.